This T cell receptor (beta chain) comes out of a study of PD-1 blockade in mismatch repair-deficient tumors. As for the study in general: Enrolled about 2013-2017, patients had progressing, pretreated mismatch repair-deficient cancers of 12 types.

Study-wide points: After pembrolizumab, tumor-resident clones rose rapidly, then generally contracted before radiologic responses.

The method was immunoSEQ multiplex PCR; TCRdb's version includes in-frame clones alone and lacks a portion of them. The sample includes 120,000 or so clones, about 85% of them seen just once. With respect to this clone: Its matching antigen is unknown.

All patients were mismatch repair deficient, assessed by either PCR or immunohistochemistry. Three pembrolizumab responders had their TCRs sequenced. The length of the CDR3 is 14 residues. Germline CDR1 LGHNA, CDR2 YSLEER. V lost 1 base to trimming and J lost 4 bases, with 7 bases between them. The sequencing used peripheral blood, collected 44 weeks after starting pembrolizumab. The clonotype was recovered from an adult with mismatch repair-deficient cancer. This rearrangement joins TRBV4-3 to TRBJ2-2; the D is unclear. The CDR3 protein is CASSQVGSTGELFF. The CDR3 DNA sequence: TGCGCCAGCAGCCAAGTGGGCAGCACCGGGGAGCTGTTTTTT.